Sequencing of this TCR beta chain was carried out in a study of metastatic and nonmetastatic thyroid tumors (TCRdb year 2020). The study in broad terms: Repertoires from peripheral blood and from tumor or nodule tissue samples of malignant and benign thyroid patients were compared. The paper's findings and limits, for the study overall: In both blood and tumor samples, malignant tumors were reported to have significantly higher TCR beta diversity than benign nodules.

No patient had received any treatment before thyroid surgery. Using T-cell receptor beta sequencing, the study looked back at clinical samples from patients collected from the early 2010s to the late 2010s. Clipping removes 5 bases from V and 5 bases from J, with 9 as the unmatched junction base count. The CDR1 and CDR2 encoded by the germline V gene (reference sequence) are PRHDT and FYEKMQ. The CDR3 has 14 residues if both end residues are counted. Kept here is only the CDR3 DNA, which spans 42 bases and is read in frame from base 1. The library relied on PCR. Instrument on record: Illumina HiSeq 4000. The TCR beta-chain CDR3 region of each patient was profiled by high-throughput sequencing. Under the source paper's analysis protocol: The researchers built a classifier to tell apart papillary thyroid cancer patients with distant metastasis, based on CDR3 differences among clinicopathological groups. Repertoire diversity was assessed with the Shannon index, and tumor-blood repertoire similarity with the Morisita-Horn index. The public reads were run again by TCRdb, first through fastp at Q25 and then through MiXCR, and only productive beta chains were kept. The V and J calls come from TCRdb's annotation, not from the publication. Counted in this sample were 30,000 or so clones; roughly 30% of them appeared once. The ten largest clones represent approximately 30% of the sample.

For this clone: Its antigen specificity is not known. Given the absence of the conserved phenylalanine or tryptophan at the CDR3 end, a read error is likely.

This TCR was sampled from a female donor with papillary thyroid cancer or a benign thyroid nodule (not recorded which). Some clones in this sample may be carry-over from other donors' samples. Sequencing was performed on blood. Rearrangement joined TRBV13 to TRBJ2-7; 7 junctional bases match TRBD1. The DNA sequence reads TGTGCCAGCAGCCCTTACAGGGGAAAGGACGAGCAGTACCCC. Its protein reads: CASSPYRGKDEQYP.